The 28 T cell receptor beta chains listed next were all sequenced from one sample in a study of Ad26.COV2.S vaccination and SARS-CoV-2 variants. Profiled with immunoSEQ multiplex PCR; TCRdb holds only in-frame clones, not every one. The sample contains thousands of clones, about 83% of which appear only once. Specimen: peripheral blood, collected after recovery from COVID-19. The source of these receptors is a human donor who had recovered from COVID-19.

The rearrangement links TRBV6-6 to TRBJ1-2; D is unresolved. The CDR3 runs to 15 residues. V shed 2 bases and J shed 6 bases, with 16 bases lying between them. From germline, CDR1 is MNHNY and CDR2 SVGAGI (reference sequence). The DNA of the CDR3 is TGTGCCAGCAGTTACCGGCAGGATAAGTGGGATGGCTACACCTTC. As protein: CASSYRQDKWDGYTF.

The chain has TRBV9 and TRBJ2-1, with D uncertain. Germline V CDR1 and CDR2: SGDLS, YYNGEE. V shed 0 bases and J shed 7 bases, with 11 bases lying between them. The CDR3 covers 14 residues. CDR3 sequence reads: CASSVGGSGNEQFF. The CDR3 coding sequence is TGTGCCAGCAGCGTAGGGGGATCCGGGAATGAGCAGTTCTTC.

This chain uses TRBV30 with TRBJ1-1, with no clear D. Germline lookup yields CDR1 GTSNPN and CDR2 SVGIG (reference sequence). The CDR3 is 12 residues long. The V end was cut by 4 bases, the J end by 1 base, with 7 bases between. The CDR3 region has the DNA TGTGCCTGGACATGGGGGAACACTGAAGCTTTCTTT. Amino acid sequence: CAWTWGNTEAFF.

This clone has only one observation. This chain links TRBV2 with TRBJ2-7; TRBD2 matches at 13 bases. The germline gives CDR1 SNHLY, CDR2 FYNNEI. This CDR3 region has 15 residues. The junction had 8 bases not matched to a gene; V was cut back by 6 bases and J by 6 bases. The CDR3 sequence: CASRMTRTSGGEQYF. In nucleotides, the CDR3 is TGTGCCAGCAGGATGACTCGGACTAGCGGGGGCGAGCAGTACTTC.

The J gene is TRBJ1-2, the V gene TRBV6-4, with 12 bases matching TRBD1. The CDR3 is 15 amino acids. Germline CDR1 is MRHNA and CDR2 is SNTAGT. V shed 4 bases, J shed 4 bases, and the junction held 4 bases outside the gene matches. CDR3 sequence: CASSVGGQGAYGYTF. CDR3 in DNA: TGTGCCAGCAGTGTCGGGGGACAGGGGGCCTATGGCTACACCTTC.

V usage is TRBV7-2 and J usage is TRBJ1-1; possible D gene TRBD1, 6 bases. Germline V CDR1 and CDR2: SGHTA, FQGNSA. This CDR3 comprises 14 residues. V gave up 1 base and J gave up 3 bases, with 9 bases separating them. The CDR3 here is CASSLGRGHTEAFF. The DNA for the CDR3 is TGTGCCAGCAGCTTAGGCAGGGGACACACTGAAGCTTTCTTT. Based on the CDR3 plus reference TRBV7-2 and TRBJ1-1, the full variable domain is GAGVSQSPSNKVTEKGKDVELRCDPISGHTALYWYRQSLGQGLEFLIYFQGNSAPDKSGLPSDRFSAERTGGSVSTLTIQRTQQEDSAVYLCASSLGRGHTEAFFGQGTRLTVV.

J is TRBJ2-1 and V is TRBV7-9; 12 nucleotides agree with TRBD2. This CDR3 spans 16 amino acids. Germline V CDR1 and CDR2: SEHNR, FQNEAQ (reference sequence). With V trimmed by 4 bases and J by 7 bases, 8 bases remained unmatched. The CDR3 DNA reads as TGTGCCAGCAGCTCCCAGACTAGCGGGAGAGGGAATGAGCAGTTCTTC. This gives the protein CASSSQTSGRGNEQFF.

Comments on this clone: The junction and the germline gene differ at one end; a read error may be behind it. The J gene is TRBJ2-2, the V gene TRBV18; 7 positions match TRBD2. The CDR3 is 17 amino acids. The germline V gene encodes CDR1 KGHSH and CDR2 LQKENI. Here the CDR3 reads CASSPPWALANPGELFF. CDR3 sequence (DNA): TGTGCCAGCTCACCACCCTGGGCACTAGCGAACCCCGGGGAGCTGTTTTTT.

A few counts support this clone. The CDR3 spells CASSLAGARETQYF. The DNA for the CDR3 is TGTGCCAGTAGTCTAGCGGGAGCTCGGGAGACCCAGTACTTC. The chain couples TRBV19 to TRBJ2-5; 10 bases align to TRBD2. With V trimmed by 5 bases and J by 5 bases, 5 bases remained unmatched. In germline, CDR1 is LNHDA, CDR2 SQIVND (reference sequence). The CDR3 has 14 residues.

This chain links TRBV6-5 with TRBJ2-7, with D perhaps being TRBD1 or TRBD2 (5 bases each). The CDR3 spans 13 residues. Germline V lookup: CDR1 MNHEY, CDR2 SVGAGI. V gave up 0 bases and J gave up 6 bases, with 9 bases separating them. The CDR3 nucleotides read TGTGCCAGCAGTTACTCGAGGGGCTCCGAGCAGTACTTC. Translating it yields CASSYSRGSEQYF.

This sequence joins TRBV5-4 and TRBJ2-2, with D unresolved. V was cut by 2 bases and J by 1 base, with 6 bases left in between. The CDR3 has 14 residues. The germline CDR1 and CDR2 sequences are SGHNT and YYREEE (reference sequence). CDR3 nucleotides: TGTGCCAGCAGCTTCTGGGGGAACACCGGGGAGCTGTTTTTT. Residues: CASSFWGNTGELFF.

The gene calls are TRBV30 and TRBJ2-3; D uncertain. The CDR3 runs to 13 residues. The germline V gene encodes CDR1 GTSNPN and CDR2 SVGIG (reference sequence). Trimming removed 0 bases from V and 6 bases from J, with 10 bases in between. CDR3 loop: CAWSVHLRDTQYF. The CDR3 DNA reads TGTGCCTGGAGTGTACATCTCAGGGATACGCAGTATTTT.

The J gene is TRBJ2-2, the V gene TRBV6-5; no firm D call. CDR1 and CDR2 (germline): MNHEY, SVGAGI. V lost 7 bases, J lost 6 bases, and 9 bases lay in between. This CDR3 has 12 residues. The CDR3 spells CASNSFSGELFF. The CDR3 DNA is TGTGCCAGCAATTCATTCTCCGGGGAGCTGTTTTTT.

This clone is a singleton in its sample. This chain connects TRBV18 to TRBJ2-7, with 9 positions matching TRBD1. V was clipped by 1 base and J by 5 bases; unmatched bases: 0. This CDR3 comprises 13 residues. Germline V gives CDR1 KGHSH, CDR2 LQKENI. CDR3 loop: CASSPRTGDEQYF. Here the CDR3 DNA reads TGTGCCAGCTCACCACGGACAGGGGACGAGCAGTACTTC.

This clone appeared a single time. This chain connects TRBV2 to TRBJ2-7; possible D gene TRBD1, 5 bases. The CDR3 is 11 residues long. V lost 10 bases and J lost 4, with 11 bases in between. CDR1 and CDR2 (germline): SNHLY, FYNNEI. CDR3: CANLDNYEQYF. CDR3 bases: TGTGCCAACCTGGACAATTACGAGCAGTACTTC.

J is TRBJ2-6 and V is TRBV6-5; no firm D call. Trimming took off 0 bases at V and 0 bases at J, with 6 bases between the two ends. Germline V gives CDR1 MNHEY, CDR2 SVGAGI. The CDR3 runs to 16 residues. CDR3 DNA: TGTGCCAGCAGTTACTCGGGCCTCTCTGGGGCCAACGTCCTGACTTTC. It specifies CASSYSGLSGANVLTF.

The J gene is TRBJ1-6, the V gene TRBV10-1, with D maybe TRBD1 (5 bases). Germline values: CDR1 WNHNN, CDR2 SYGVQD (reference sequence). V lost 6 bases and J lost 5, with 8 bases in between. The CDR3 runs 13 residues. The CDR3 DNA sequence: TGCGCCAGCAGCCAGGGAAATAATTCACCCCTCCACTTT. Amino acids: CASSQGNNSPLHF.

The gene calls are TRBV9 and TRBJ2-1; the D gene is possibly TRBD1 (5 bases). From germline, CDR1 is SGDLS and CDR2 YYNGEE. With 4 bases removed from V and 0 bases from J, the gap between germline ends came to 23 bases. The CDR3 contains 19 residues. CDR3 coding DNA: TGTGCCAGCAGCAAAGGGGTCAGGGCCCCACCTAGCTCCTACAATGAGCAGTTCTTC. Encoded protein: CASSKGVRAPPSSYNEQFF.

This rearrangement joins TRBV5-1 to TRBJ1-6; D gene uncertain. CDR1 and CDR2 (germline): SGHRS, YFSETQ. The V and J ends lost 3 bases and 7 bases respectively, with 14 bases between them. CDR3 size: 15 residues. CDR3 nucleotide sequence: TGCGCCAGCAGCTCTATGACTAGCGGAAATTCACCCCTCCACTTT. Translation gives CASSSMTSGNSPLHF.

This clone was seen a handful of times. The junction and the germline gene differ at one end; a read error may be behind it. V is TRBV29-1 and J is TRBJ1-2, with 12 nucleotides matching TRBD1. The CDR3 consists of 16 residues. The germline gives CDR1 SQVTM, CDR2 ANQGSEA. Written as DNA, the CDR3 is TGCTGCGTTGGATTGACGGGACAGGGGGCTGACTATGGCTACACCTTC. Encoded protein: CCVGLTGQGADYGYTF.

The chain has TRBV18 and TRBJ2-3; 8 nucleotides match TRBD1. Looked up from germline, CDR1 is KGHSH and CDR2 is LQKENI. The CDR3 loop spans 14 amino acids. V gave up 10 bases and J gave up 1 base; unmatched junction bases: 7. CDR3 DNA: TGTGCCACCCGACAGGGGATTGGCACAGATACGCAGTATTTT. Its protein product is CATRQGIGTDTQYF.

The chain links TRBV3-1 (or the pseudogene TRBV3-2) to TRBJ1-1, with D perhaps matching TRBD1 (5 bases). The CDR3 covers 12 residues. V was trimmed by 3 bases and J by 10 bases, leaving 12 bases between them. Looked up from germline, CDR1 is LGHDT and CDR2 is YNNKEL (reference sequence). The CDR3, as DNA: TGTGCCAGCAGCCAGCTCCCCGGGGGAGCTTTCTTT. This encodes CASSQLPGGAFF.

This clone showed up just once. The chain has TRBV5-6 and TRBJ1-1, with no clear D. The CDR3 length is 15 residues. V was pared by 0 bases and J by 9 bases, with 18 bases between. Germline V gives CDR1 SGHDT, CDR2 YYEEEE. The CDR3 nucleotides are TGTGCCAGCAGCTTGGGGGTGGCGGGGAGTCTCAAAGCTTTCTTT. Translating it yields CASSLGVAGSLKAFF.

The chain joins TRBV30 to TRBJ1-3; D is ambiguous. The germline V and J ends were trimmed by 1 base and 0 bases, with 10 bases remaining between them. The germline CDR1 and CDR2 sequences are GTSNPN and SVGIG (reference sequence). The CDR3 contains 15 residues. The CDR3 sequence: CAWSGRRSSGNTIYF. The CDR3 DNA sequence: TGTGCCTGGAGTGGGCGGAGATCCTCTGGAAACACCATATATTTT. The variable domain in full, completed from reference TRBV30 and TRBJ1-3, reads SQTIHQWPATLVQPVGSPLSLECTVEGTSNPNLYWYRQAAGRGLQLLFYSVGIGQISSEVPQNLSASRPQDRQFILSSKKLLLSDSGFYLCAWSGRRSSGNTIYFGEGSWLTVV.

The sample holds one count of this clone. The rearrangement uses TRBV5-1 and TRBJ1-6, with 8 bases identical to TRBD1. The V and J ends lost 4 bases and 7 bases, in that order; junction bases with no gene match: 4. The CDR3 is made up of 14 amino acids. Looked up from germline, CDR1 is SGHRS and CDR2 is YFSETQ. CDR3 bases: TGCGCCAGCAGCCGGAGGACAGGGAATTCACCCCTCCACTTT. Amino acid sequence: CASSRRTGNSPLHF.

This rearrangement joins TRBV11-2 to TRBJ1-6; possibly TRBD1 for D (6 bases). In germline, CDR1 is SGHAT, CDR2 FQNNGV. The CDR3 sequence is 15 residues long. Trimming took off 3 bases at V and 13 bases at J, with 19 bases between the two ends. This chain's CDR3 is CASSLSPGTPFPLHF. In nucleotides, the CDR3 is TGTGCCAGCAGCTTGAGTCCTGGGACACCGTTTCCCCTCCACTTT.

This chain links TRBV4-3 with TRBJ2-7, with 7 positions matching TRBD1. Losses at the gene ends were 1 base for V and 2 bases for J; bases not matched to a gene: 5. Germline V lookup: CDR1 LGHNA, CDR2 YSLEER. This CDR3 has 15 residues. For the CDR3, the DNA is TGCGCCAGCAGCCAAGGGTTTACAGGGGCCTACGAGCAGTACTTC. Protein product: CASSQGFTGAYEQYF.

The chain has TRBV6-2 or TRBV6-3 and TRBJ1-2, with TRBD1 identical over 7 bases. Trimming took 5 bases from V and 4 from J; bases not matched to a gene: 7. This CDR3 spans 14 amino acids. The germline CDR1 and CDR2 sequences are MNHEY and SVGEGT. The DNA for the CDR3 is TGTGCCAGCAGTCGAGGGGGCGCAGGCTATGGCTACACCTTC. It yields the protein CASSRGGAGYGYTF.